The T cell receptor (beta chain) under discussion was sequenced for a study of T cell responses to AZD1222 COVID-19 vaccine. The CDR3 has 14 amino acids. The V end lost 0 bases, the J end lost 11 bases, and 12 bases lay between the germline ends. Looked up from germline, CDR1 is SGHRS and CDR2 is YFSETQ. Clones were read by immunoSEQ multiplex PCR, and TCRdb kept only the in-frame ones, dropping some. The sample includes about 94,000 clones, roughly 90% seen only once; the top ten take 10% to 15%. The V and J genes are TRBV5-1 and TRBJ1-6; D is perhaps TRBD1 (6 bases). Source: peripheral blood, taken on day 0 of AZD1222 vaccination. This receptor was obtained from an adult in good health. The CDR3 DNA reads as TGCGCCAGCAGCTTGGACAGGGATGATACACCCCTCCACTTT. This codes for CASSLDRDDTPLHF.